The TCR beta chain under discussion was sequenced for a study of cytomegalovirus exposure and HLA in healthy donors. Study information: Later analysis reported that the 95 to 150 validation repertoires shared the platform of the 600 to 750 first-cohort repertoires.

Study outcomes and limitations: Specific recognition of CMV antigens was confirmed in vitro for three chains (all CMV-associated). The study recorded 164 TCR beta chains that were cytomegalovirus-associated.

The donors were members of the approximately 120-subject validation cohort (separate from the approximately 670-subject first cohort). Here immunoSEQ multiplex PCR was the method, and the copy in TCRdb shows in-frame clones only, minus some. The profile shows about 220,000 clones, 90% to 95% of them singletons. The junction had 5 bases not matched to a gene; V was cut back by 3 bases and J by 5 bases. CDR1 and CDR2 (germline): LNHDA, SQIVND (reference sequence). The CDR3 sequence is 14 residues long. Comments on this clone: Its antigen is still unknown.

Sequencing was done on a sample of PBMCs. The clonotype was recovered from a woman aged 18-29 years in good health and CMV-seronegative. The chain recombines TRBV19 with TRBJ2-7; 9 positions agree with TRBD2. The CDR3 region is CASSIGLAIDEQYF. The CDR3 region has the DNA TGTGCCAGTAGTATCGGACTAGCGATCGACGAGCAGTACTTC. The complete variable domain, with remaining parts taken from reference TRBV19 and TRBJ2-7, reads DGGITQSPKYLFRKEGQNVTLSCEQNLNHDAMYWYRQDPGQGLRLIYYSQIVNDFQKGDIAEGYSVSREKKESFPLTVTSAQKNPTAFYLCASSIGLAIDEQYFGPGTRLTVT.